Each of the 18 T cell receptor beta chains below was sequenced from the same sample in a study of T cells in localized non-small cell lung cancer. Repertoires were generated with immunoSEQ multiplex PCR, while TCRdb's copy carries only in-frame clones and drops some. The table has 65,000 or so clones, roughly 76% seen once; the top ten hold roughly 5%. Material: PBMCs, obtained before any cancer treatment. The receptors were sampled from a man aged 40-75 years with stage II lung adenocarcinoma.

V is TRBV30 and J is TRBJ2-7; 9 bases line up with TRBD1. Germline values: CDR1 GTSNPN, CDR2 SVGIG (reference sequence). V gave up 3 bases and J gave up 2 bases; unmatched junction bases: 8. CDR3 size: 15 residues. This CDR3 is CAWRQPGQGAYEQYF. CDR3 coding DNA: TGTGCCTGGAGACAACCGGGACAGGGAGCCTACGAGCAGTACTTC.

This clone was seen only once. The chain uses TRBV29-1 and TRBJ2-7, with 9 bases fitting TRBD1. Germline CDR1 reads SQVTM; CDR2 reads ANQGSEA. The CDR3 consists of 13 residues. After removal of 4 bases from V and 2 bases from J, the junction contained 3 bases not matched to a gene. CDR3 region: CSVGGTGTYEQYF. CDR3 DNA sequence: TGCAGCGTTGGGGGGACAGGGACCTACGAGCAGTACTTC.

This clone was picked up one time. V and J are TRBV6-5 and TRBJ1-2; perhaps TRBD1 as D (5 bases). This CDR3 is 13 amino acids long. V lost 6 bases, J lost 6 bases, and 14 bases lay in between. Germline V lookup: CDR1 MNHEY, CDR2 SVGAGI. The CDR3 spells CASRIRQGDGYTF. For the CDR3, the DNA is TGTGCCAGCAGAATCCGACAAGGGGATGGCTACACCTTC.

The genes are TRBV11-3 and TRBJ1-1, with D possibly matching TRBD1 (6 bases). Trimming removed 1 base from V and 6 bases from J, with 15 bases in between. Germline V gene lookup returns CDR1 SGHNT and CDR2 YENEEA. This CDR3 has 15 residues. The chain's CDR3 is CASSLARGYYSEAFF. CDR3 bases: TGTGCCAGCAGCTTAGCCAGGGGATACTATTCTGAAGCTTTCTTT.

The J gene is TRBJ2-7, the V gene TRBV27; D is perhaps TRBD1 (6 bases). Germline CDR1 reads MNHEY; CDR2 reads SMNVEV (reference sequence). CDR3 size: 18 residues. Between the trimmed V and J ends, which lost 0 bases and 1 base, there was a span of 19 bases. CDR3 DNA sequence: TGTGCCAGCAGTTTATCTTTGGGGCTGGGGGCAGGATCCTACGAGCAGTACTTC. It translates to CASSLSLGLGAGSYEQYF.

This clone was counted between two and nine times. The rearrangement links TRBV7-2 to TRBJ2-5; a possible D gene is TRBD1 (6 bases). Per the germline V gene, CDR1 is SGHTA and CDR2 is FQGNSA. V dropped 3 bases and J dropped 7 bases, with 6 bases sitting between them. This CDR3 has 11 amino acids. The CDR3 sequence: CASSFRGTQYF. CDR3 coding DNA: TGTGCCAGCAGCTTCAGGGGGACCCAGTACTTC.

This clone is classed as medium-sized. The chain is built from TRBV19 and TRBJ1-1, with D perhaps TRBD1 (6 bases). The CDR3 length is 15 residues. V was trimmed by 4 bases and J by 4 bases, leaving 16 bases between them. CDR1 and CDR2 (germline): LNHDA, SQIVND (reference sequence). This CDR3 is CASSTSRRRGTEAFF. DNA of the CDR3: TGTGCCAGTAGTACCTCACGCCGCAGGGGCACTGAAGCTTTCTTT.

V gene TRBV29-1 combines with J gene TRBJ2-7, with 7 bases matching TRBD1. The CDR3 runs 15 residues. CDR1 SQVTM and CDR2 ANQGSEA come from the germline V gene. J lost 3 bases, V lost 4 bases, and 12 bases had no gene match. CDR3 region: CSVGIGGSLRYEQYF. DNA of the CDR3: TGCAGCGTTGGGATAGGGGGCTCCTTGCGCTACGAGCAGTACTTC.

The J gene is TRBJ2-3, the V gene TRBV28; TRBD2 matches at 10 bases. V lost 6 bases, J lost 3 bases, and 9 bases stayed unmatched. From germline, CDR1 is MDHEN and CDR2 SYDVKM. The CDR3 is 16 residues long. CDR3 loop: CASRTQAGGPTDTQYF. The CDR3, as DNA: TGTGCCAGCAGGACACAAGCGGGAGGGCCTACAGATACGCAGTATTTT. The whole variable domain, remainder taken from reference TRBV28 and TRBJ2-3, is DVKVTQSSRYLVKRTGEKVFLECVQDMDHENMFWYRQDPGLGLRLIYFSYDVKMKEKGDIPEGYSVSREKKERFSLILESASTNQTSMYLCASRTQAGGPTDTQYFGPGTRLTVL.

DNA of the CDR3: TGCGCCAGCAGTGAGTCAGGACAGGGGAGAGGGGTTGAGCAGTTCTTC. Translation gives CASSESGQGRGVEQFF. The rearrangement links TRBV10-1 to TRBJ2-1; 9 bases agree with TRBD1. CDR3 length: 16 amino acids. Germline CDR1 reads WNHNN; CDR2 reads SYGVQD (reference sequence). J gave up 9 bases and V 0 bases, and 9 bases lay outside the gene matches.

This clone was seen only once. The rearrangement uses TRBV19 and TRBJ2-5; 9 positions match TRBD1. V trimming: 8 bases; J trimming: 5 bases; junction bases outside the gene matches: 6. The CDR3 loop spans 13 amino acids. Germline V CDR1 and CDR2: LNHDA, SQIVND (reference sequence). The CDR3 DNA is TGTGCCAGTCGGAACAGGGGGCCGGAGACCCAGTACTTC. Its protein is CASRNRGPETQYF.

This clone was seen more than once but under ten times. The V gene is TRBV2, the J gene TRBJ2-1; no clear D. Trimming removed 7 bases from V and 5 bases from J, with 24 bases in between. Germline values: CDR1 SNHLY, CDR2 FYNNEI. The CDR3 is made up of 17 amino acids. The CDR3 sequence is CASKRSVLPRRDNEQFF. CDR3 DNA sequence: TGTGCCAGCAAACGGAGCGTCCTCCCACGAAGGGACAATGAGCAGTTCTTC.

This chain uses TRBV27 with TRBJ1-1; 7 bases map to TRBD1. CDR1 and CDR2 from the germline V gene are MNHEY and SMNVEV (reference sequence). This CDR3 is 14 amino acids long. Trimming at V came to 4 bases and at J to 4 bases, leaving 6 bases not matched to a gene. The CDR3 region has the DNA TGTGCCAGCAGTTCTCCTAGGGGGCCCACTGAAGCTTTCTTT. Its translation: CASSSPRGPTEAFF.

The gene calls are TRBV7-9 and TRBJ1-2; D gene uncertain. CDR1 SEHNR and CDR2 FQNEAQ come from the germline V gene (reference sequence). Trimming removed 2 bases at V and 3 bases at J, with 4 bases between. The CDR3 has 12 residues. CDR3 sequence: CASSLRDYGYTF. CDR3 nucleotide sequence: TGTGCCAGCAGCTTACGGGACTATGGCTACACCTTC.

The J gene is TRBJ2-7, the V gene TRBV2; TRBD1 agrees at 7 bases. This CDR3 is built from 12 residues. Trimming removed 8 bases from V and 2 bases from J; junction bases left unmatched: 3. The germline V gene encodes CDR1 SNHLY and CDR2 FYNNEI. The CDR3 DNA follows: TGTGCCAGCTTGGGACAGACCTACGAGCAGTACTTC. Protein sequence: CASLGQTYEQYF.

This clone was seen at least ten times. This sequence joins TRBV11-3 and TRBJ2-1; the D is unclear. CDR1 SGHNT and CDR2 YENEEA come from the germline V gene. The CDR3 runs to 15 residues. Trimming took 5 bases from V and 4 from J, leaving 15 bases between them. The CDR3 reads CASSVDSAVYNEQFF. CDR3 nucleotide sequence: TGTGCCAGCAGCGTCGACTCCGCCGTGTACAATGAGCAGTTCTTC.

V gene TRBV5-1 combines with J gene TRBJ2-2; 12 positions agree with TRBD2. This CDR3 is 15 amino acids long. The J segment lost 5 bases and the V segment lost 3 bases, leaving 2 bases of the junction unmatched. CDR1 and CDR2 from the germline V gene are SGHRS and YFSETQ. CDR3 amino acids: CASSSGTSGTGELFF. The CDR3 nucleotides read TGCGCCAGCAGCTCGGGGACTAGCGGGACCGGGGAGCTGTTTTTT.

CDR3 in amino acids: CASTPGSGNTIYF. The CDR3 DNA is TGCGCCAGCACGCCGGGTTCAGGAAACACCATATATTTT. The chain carries TRBV10-1 and TRBJ1-3; D is ambiguous. Germline CDR1 is WNHNN and CDR2 is SYGVQD (reference sequence). The CDR3 covers 13 residues. The V gene lost 7 bases and the J gene lost 4 bases, with 11 bases spanning the gap.